Following are 6 T cell receptor beta chains from one sample sequenced in a study of T cells expressing NK-cell markers. TCRdb re-called the 5' RACE reads and shows each CDR3 protein once, DNA omitted. Reported are some 440,000 distinct CDR3 sequences; the ten largest clones contain under 1.5%. The sample taken for sequencing was blood T cells: a sorted CD56 or NKG2C T cell subset, CD4+ or CD8+ T cells, or bulk PBMC T cells (not recorded which). The receptor set was obtained from a woman aged 45-59 years in good health.

The chain combines TRBV6-2 or TRBV6-3 with TRBJ1-1. This CDR3 region has 16 residues. Germline V lookup: CDR1 MNHEY, CDR2 SVGEGT. CDR3 sequence: CASSYPSTGGGTEAFF.

The chain combines TRBV4-1 with TRBJ2-3; lacking DNA, the TRBD2 call made by TCRdb goes unchecked. The CDR3 covers 17 residues. Germline V gives CDR1 MGHRA, CDR2 YSYEKL. CDR3 sequence reads: CASSQGASGAHTDTQYF.

The chain carries TRBV11-2 and TRBJ2-3; TCRdb's assignment of TRBD2 cannot be checked, as there is no DNA. The germline gives CDR1 SGHAT, CDR2 FQNNGV. This CDR3 spans 15 amino acids. CDR3 loop: CASSRRGSSTDTQYF. Combining the CDR3 with reference TRBV11-2 and TRBJ2-3 gives the whole variable domain EAGVAQSPRYKIIEKRQSVAFWCNPISGHATLYWYQQILGQGPKLLIQFQNNGVVDDSQLPKDRFSAERLKGVDSTLKIQPAKLEDSAVYLCASSRRGSSTDTQYFGPGTRLTVL.

The chain combines TRBV29-1 with TRBJ2-7. Per the germline V gene, CDR1 is SQVTM and CDR2 is ANQGSEA. CDR3 length: 13 residues. CDR3 loop: CSVYYGGSGEQYF.

This chain links TRBV14 with TRBJ2-3; TCRdb's D call of TRBD2 is untestable without DNA. Germline CDR1 reads SGHDN; CDR2 reads FVKESK. The CDR3 sequence is 16 residues long. CDR3 loop: CASSSLPGGSTDTQYF.

The chain couples TRBV12-3 or TRBV12-4 to TRBJ2-7; TCRdb picks TRBD1, but there is no DNA to check that call. This CDR3 comprises 11 residues. CDR3 sequence: CASRRHYEQYF.